This T cell receptor beta chain was identified in a study of blood T cell repertoires in COVID-19. Study-wide background: PBMCs, B-cell-depleted T cells, or T cells provided the cDNA or gDNA that made up the material.

Measured with immunoSEQ multiplex PCR; TCRdb has only the in-frame clones, and not every one. Of approximately 200,000 clones listed, around 82% are singletons. The V gene end was trimmed by 3 bases and the J gene end by 4 bases; junction bases not matched to a gene: 8. The CDR3 spans 16 residues. Germline CDR1 and CDR2: PRHDT and FYEKMQ (reference sequence). Source material: peripheral blood. V and J are TRBV13 and TRBJ2-3; 9 nucleotides match TRBD2. The receptor was derived from an older woman with acute or convalescent COVID-19. CDR3: CASSLRGGRGSDTQYF. The CDR3, as DNA: TGTGCCAGCAGCTTGCGGGGGGGAAGGGGTTCAGATACGCAGTATTTT.